The 28 T cell receptor beta chains given below trace back to one sample, sequenced in a study of T-cell reconstitution after alpha-beta-depleted transplantation in children. Library preparation (for TCRbeta) was performed with unique molecular identifiers. Each CDR3 protein is one row after TCRdb ran MiXCR on the PCR reads. The repertoire holds fewer than 750,000 distinct CDR3 sequences, with 27% as singletons. The starting material was PBMCs, obtained before TCRalphabeta/CD19-depleted stem cell transplant. The receptors shown here come from a boy younger than two with Wiskott-Aldrich syndrome, due to receive a stem cell transplant.

The chain is built from TRBV15 and TRBJ2-3; possible D gene TRBD2, 5 bases. CDR3 size: 13 residues. Germline CDR1 and CDR2: LNHNV and YYDKDF (reference sequence). Trimming cost V 3 bases and J 4 bases, with 8 bases left between them. The CDR3 is CATSSRRSDTQYF. CDR3 sequence (DNA): TGTGCCACCAGCAGCCGGAGGTCAGATACGCAGTATTTT.

This chain connects TRBV7-9 to TRBJ2-5; D is unclear. CDR3 length: 14 amino acids. The germline V gene has CDR1 SEHNR and CDR2 FQNEAQ (reference sequence). V lost 1 base to trimming and J lost 5 bases, with 11 bases between them. This CDR3 reads CASSLDRIRETQYF. In DNA form, the CDR3 reads TGTGCCAGCAGCTTAGATAGAATTAGGGAGACCCAGTACTTC.

The chain carries TRBV11-2 and TRBJ1-1; tentative D call: TRBD1 (5 bases). Trimming stripped 1 base from V and 0 bases from J, with 12 bases between. The CDR3 covers 16 residues. CDR1 and CDR2 from the germline V gene are SGHAT and FQNNGV. The CDR3 DNA reads as TGTGCCAGCAGCTTAGGGGGCGTCGGATTGAACACTGAAGCTTTCTTT. Protein sequence: CASSLGGVGLNTEAFF.

The table lists this clonotype with a few counts. The chain joins TRBV10-3 to TRBJ2-1; no firm D call. Trimming pared 0 bases from V and 1 base from J, leaving 10 bases between. Germline V gene lookup returns CDR1 ENHRY and CDR2 SYGVKD. The CDR3 is made up of 16 amino acids. DNA of the CDR3: TGTGCCATCAGTGAGTCTGTCGGGTGGTCCTACAATGAGCAGTTCTTC. This translates into CAISESVGWSYNEQFF.

Note on this clonotype: At one end the junction does not follow the germline gene, possibly because of a read error. The chain links TRBV12-3 or TRBV12-4 to TRBJ1-3; D remains unclear. CDR3 size: 14 residues. This CDR3 reads CASSSGVSGNTIYF. The CDR3 nucleotides read TGCGCCAGCAGCTCCGGAGTCTCTGGAAACACCATATATTTT.

This clonotype has just a few counts. V and J are TRBV2 and TRBJ2-7; the D gene is possibly TRBD2 (6 bases). Germline CDR1 and CDR2: SNHLY and FYNNEI. This CDR3 has 13 amino acids. Trimming took 2 bases from V and 7 from J, leaving 12 bases between them. CDR3 in DNA: TGTGCCAGCAGTGAATGGGAGGAGAGGGAGCAGTACTTC. As protein: CASSEWEEREQYF.

The V call is TRBV5-1, the J call TRBJ2-1; 7 nucleotides agree with TRBD2. Per the germline V gene, CDR1 is SGHRS and CDR2 is YFSETQ. This CDR3 contains 16 residues. Germline trimming cut 0 bases from V and 6 bases from J; bases unmatched to any gene: 9. CDR3 coding DNA: TGCGCCAGCAGCTTGGAGCCAGCGGGATGGGTCAATGAGCAGTTCTTC. As protein: CASSLEPAGWVNEQFF.

There are a few counts of this clonotype. The rearrangement links TRBV12-3 or TRBV12-4 to TRBJ2-7; D might be TRBD1 or TRBD2, each matching 6 bases. V lost 6 bases, J lost 3 bases, and 15 bases lay in between. The CDR3 is made up of 14 amino acids. CDR3 amino acids: CASRRGTRNYEQYF. For the CDR3, the DNA is TGTGCCAGCAGACGGGGGACACGTAACTACGAGCAGTACTTC.

J is TRBJ1-1 and V is TRBV29-1; D gene ambiguous. The V and J ends lost 4 bases and 0 bases respectively, with 6 bases between them. The CDR3 has 12 amino acids. Germline V gene lookup returns CDR1 SQVTM and CDR2 ANQGSEA. The CDR3 nucleotides are TGCAGCGTTGTTCGGATGAACACTGAAGCTTTCTTT. Residues: CSVVRMNTEAFF.

V is TRBV6-1 and J is TRBJ2-7; D might be TRBD2 (5 bases). Per the germline V gene, CDR1 is MNHNS and CDR2 is SASEGT. This CDR3 spans 12 amino acids. V was pared by 7 bases and J by 1 base, with 8 bases between. The DNA of the CDR3 is TGTGCCAGCAATCGGGGTTCCTACGAGCAGTACTTC. Translated, it gives CASNRGSYEQYF.

The J gene is TRBJ2-1, the V gene TRBV5-1, with TRBD2 matching 9 bases. Germline loops: CDR1 SGHRS, CDR2 YFSETQ. This CDR3 spans 17 amino acids. The junction had 11 bases not matched to a gene; V was cut back by 3 bases and J by 4 bases. CDR3 DNA sequence: TGCGCCAGCAGCTACGGACTAGCGCCCTTCGCTTACAATGAGCAGTTCTTC. Translating gives CASSYGLAPFAYNEQFF. The whole variable domain, filled in from reference TRBV5-1 and TRBJ2-1, reads KAGVTQTPRYLIKTRGQQVTLSCSPISGHRSVSWYQQTPGQGLQFLFEYFSETQRNKGNFPGRFSGRQFSNSRSEMNVSTLELGDSALYLCASSYGLAPFAYNEQFFGPGTRLTVL.

The chain employs TRBV10-3 and TRBJ2-3; TRBD2 agrees at 9 bases. Germline-derived CDR1 and CDR2 are ENHRY and SYGVKD. The CDR3 covers 14 residues. Losses at the gene ends were 6 bases for V and 5 bases for J; bases not matched to a gene: 6. The CDR3 DNA is TGTGCCATCAGCCCTGGGACTAGCCGAGATACGCAGTATTTT. Translating gives CAISPGTSRDTQYF.

Concerning this clonotype itself: A read error may produce the germline difference seen at one junction end. The rearrangement uses TRBV10-3 and TRBJ2-7; 8 nucleotides align to TRBD1. The length of the CDR3 is 14 residues. Germline loops: CDR1 ENHRY, CDR2 SYGVKD. The CDR3 DNA follows: TGTGCCATAAGTGGACAGGGAAGGGACTACGAGCAGTACTTC. Protein sequence: CAISGQGRDYEQYF.

This clonotype has only a few counts. The chain combines TRBV20-1 with TRBJ2-1; either TRBD1 or TRBD2 may fit D (7 bases each). Germline CDR1 and CDR2: DFQATT and SNEGSKA (reference sequence). V was cut by 7 bases and J by 2 bases, with 12 bases left in between. This CDR3 spans 13 amino acids. CDR3 region: CSGDSGTYNEQFF. CDR3 sequence (DNA): TGCAGTGGGGACAGCGGGACCTACAATGAGCAGTTCTTC.

The chain is built from TRBV10-3 and TRBJ2-7; TRBD1 might be the D (5 bases). CDR3 size: 14 residues. With 3 bases removed from V and 3 bases from J, the gap between germline ends came to 12 bases. Germline CDR1 and CDR2: ENHRY and SYGVKD. CDR3 sequence reads: CAISDTDKLYEQYF. The CDR3 DNA follows: TGTGCCATCAGTGATACGGACAAGCTCTACGAGCAGTACTTC.

This chain links TRBV27 with TRBJ2-5, with TRBD2 matching over 10 bases. Germline CDR1 reads MNHEY; CDR2 reads SMNVEV (reference sequence). There are 17 residues in the CDR3. J was trimmed by 0 bases and V by 1 base; bases with no gene match: 5. The DNA of the CDR3 is TGTGCCAGCAGTTTATACGGGACTAGCGCGTACCAAGAGACCCAGTACTTC. Amino acids: CASSLYGTSAYQETQYF.

Only a few counts were recorded for this clonotype. This sequence joins TRBV10-2 and TRBJ2-5, with 7 bases lining up with TRBD2. The CDR3 covers 14 residues. V lost 4 bases to trimming and J lost 5 bases; unmatched junction nucleotides: 7. Looked up from germline, CDR1 is WSHSY and CDR2 is SAAADI. The CDR3 nucleotides are TGCGCCAGCAGTGGAGTAAGCGGGAAGGAGACCCAGTACTTC. This gives the protein CASSGVSGKETQYF.

This clonotype was seen a few times. The chain employs TRBV4-1 and TRBJ2-1; 10 bases match TRBD2. This CDR3 region has 16 residues. J lost 8 bases, V lost 3 bases, and 10 bases had no gene match. Germline loops: CDR1 MGHRA, CDR2 YSYEKL. The CDR3 is CASSQTPSGSGDEQFF. The DNA of the CDR3 is TGCGCCAGCAGCCAGACTCCTAGCGGGAGTGGGGATGAGCAGTTCTTC.

J is TRBJ2-7 and V is TRBV12-3 or TRBV12-4; TRBD2 aligns across 7 bases. CDR3 length: 13 residues. Trimming took 5 bases from V and 6 from J; bases not matched to a gene: 7. The CDR3 loop reads CASSRRGSSEQYF. The CDR3 DNA follows: TGTGCCAGCAGTCGCCGCGGGAGCAGCGAGCAGTACTTC.

The sample holds a few counts of this clonotype. V gene TRBV5-1 combines with J gene TRBJ1-1; 7 nucleotides agree with TRBD1. Germline CDR1 is SGHRS and CDR2 is YFSETQ. This CDR3 comprises 13 residues. V shed 7 bases and J 0 bases; nucleotides not matched to a gene: 3. The CDR3 DNA reads TGCGCCAGCCAACAGGGGATGAACACTGAAGCTTTCTTT. This codes for CASQQGMNTEAFF.

The chain is built from TRBV5-1 and TRBJ2-1, with D uncertain. V lost 1 base and J lost 4, with 12 bases in between. Germline CDR1 and CDR2: SGHRS and YFSETQ. The CDR3 sequence is 15 residues long. CDR3 protein: CASSLNPEFYNEQFF. CDR3 nucleotides: TGCGCCAGCAGCTTGAATCCGGAATTTTACAATGAGCAGTTCTTC.

The gene calls are TRBV18 and TRBJ2-7; D is ambiguous. Germline CDR1 reads KGHSH; CDR2 reads LQKENI. Trimming took 1 base from V and 4 from J, leaving 8 bases between them. The CDR3 is 13 amino acids. CDR3 loop: CASSPRVVYEQYF. Here the CDR3 DNA reads TGTGCCAGCTCACCACGGGTAGTTTACGAGCAGTACTTC.

This clonotype was found a few times. The V call is TRBV3-1, the J call TRBJ2-1, with 12 bases matching TRBD2. CDR1 is LGHDT and CDR2 is YNNKEL in the germline V gene (reference sequence). J gave up 1 base and V 0 bases, and 7 bases lay outside the gene matches. CDR3 length equals 19 residues. CDR3 coding DNA: TGTGCCAGCAGCCAAGATTTGCTAGCGGGAGGGCCGTCCTACAATGAGCAGTTCTTC. It encodes CASSQDLLAGGPSYNEQFF.

The CDR3 bases are TGTGCCACCAGCAGAGACCGCACGGGAGATACGCAGTATTTT. This encodes CATSRDRTGDTQYF. This chain links TRBV15 with TRBJ2-3; D unresolved. V gave up 0 bases and J gave up 5 bases, with 9 bases separating them. Germline V gene data show CDR1 as LNHNV and CDR2 as YYDKDF (reference sequence). The CDR3 is 14 residues long.

The table lists this clonotype with a few counts. The chain is built from TRBV7-7 and TRBJ2-3; 8 nucleotides line up with TRBD2. Germline V gene sequence: CDR1 SSHAT, CDR2 FNYEAQ (reference sequence). The V and J ends lost 5 bases and 6 bases, in that order; junction bases with no gene match: 7. The CDR3 runs 14 residues. The CDR3 spells CASSPGRGKDTQYF. The CDR3, as DNA: TGTGCCAGCAGCCCCGGGAGGGGCAAGGATACGCAGTATTTT.

V gene TRBV7-2 combines with J gene TRBJ1-1; TRBD1 aligns across 8 bases. The CDR3 has 14 amino acids. The V segment lost 5 bases and the J segment 3 bases; nucleotides outside the gene matches: 5. Germline lookup yields CDR1 SGHTA and CDR2 FQGNSA. The CDR3 is CASSVGTGYTEAFF. The CDR3 DNA follows: TGTGCCAGCAGCGTGGGGACAGGTTACACTGAAGCTTTCTTT. The full variable domain, in which reference TRBV7-2 and TRBJ1-1 provide the parts outside the CDR3, is GAGVSQSPSNKVTEKGKDVELRCDPISGHTALYWYRQSLGQGLEFLIYFQGNSAPDKSGLPSDRFSAERTGGSVSTLTIQRTQQEDSAVYLCASSVGTGYTEAFFGQGTRLTVV.

This clonotype was picked up a small number of times. The DNA is omitted, as the CDR3 cannot be located on it reliably, and the CDR3 follows TCRdb's listing. This chain uses TRBV12-3 or TRBV12-4 with TRBJ2-2. From its first to its last residue, the CDR3 has 12 amino acids. This chain's CDR3 is CASSFGAGELFF.

The V and J genes are TRBV5-1 and TRBJ2-1, with 10 bases that match TRBD2. The V segment lost 5 bases and the J segment 0 bases; nucleotides outside the gene matches: 8. This CDR3 is built from 17 residues. From germline, CDR1 is SGHRS and CDR2 YFSETQ. The CDR3 DNA is TGCGCCAGCAGATTCGGACTAGCGGAAAGCTCCTACAATGAGCAGTTCTTC. Encoded protein: CASRFGLAESSYNEQFF.